Below, one TCR beta chain is given with its context. TCRdb's table, derived via immunoSEQ multiplex PCR, lists solely in-frame clones and lacks some. Of 50,000 to 65,000 clones in the sample, approximately 80% were seen once. This sample is drawn from a study of a mutant IDH1 vaccine in newly diagnosed glioma. Study information: Receipt of radiotherapy, temozolomide, or both preceded the study, and most received both.

Time point here: baseline, week 1 (first vaccination visit). Specified treatment: pre-vaccination baseline after standard-of-care therapy. Donors harbored newly found WHO grade 3 or 4 IDH1-mutant, ATRX-lost astrocytomas. Trimming removed 0 bases at V and 4 bases at J, with 13 bases between. The CDR3 spans 14 residues. From germline, CDR1 is GTSNPN and CDR2 SVGIG (reference sequence). The sequence was collected from a man between 18 and 29 years old with glioma. V and J are TRBV30 and TRBJ2-7; D perhaps matches TRBD2 (6 bases). The sample consisted of PBMCs, taken from a glioma patient treated with radiotherapy, temozolomide or both. The DNA for the CDR3 is TGTGCCTGGAGTGTACGTGGACTACCATACGAGCAGTACTTC. Encoded protein: CAWSVRGLPYEQYF.